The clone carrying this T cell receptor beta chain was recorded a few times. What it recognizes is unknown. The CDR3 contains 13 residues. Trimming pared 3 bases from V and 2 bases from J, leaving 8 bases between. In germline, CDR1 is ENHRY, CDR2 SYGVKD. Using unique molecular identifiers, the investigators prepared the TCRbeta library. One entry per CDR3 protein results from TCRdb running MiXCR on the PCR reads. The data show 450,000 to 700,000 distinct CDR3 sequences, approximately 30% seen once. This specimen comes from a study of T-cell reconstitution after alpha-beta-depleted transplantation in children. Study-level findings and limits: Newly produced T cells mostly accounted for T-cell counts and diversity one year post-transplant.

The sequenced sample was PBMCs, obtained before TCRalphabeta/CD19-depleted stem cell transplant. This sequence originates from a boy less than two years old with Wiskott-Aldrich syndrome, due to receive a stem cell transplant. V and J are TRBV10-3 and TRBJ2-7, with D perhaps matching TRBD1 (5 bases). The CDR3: CAISDDRAYEQYF. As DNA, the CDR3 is TGTGCCATCAGTGATGACAGAGCCTACGAGCAGTACTTC.